Below, 23 T cell receptor beta chains from the same sample are listed, as sequenced in a study of cytomegalovirus exposure and HLA in healthy donors (TCRdb year 2017). Receptor libraries were prepared by the immunoSEQ multiplex PCR assay. For the multiplex PCR, a mixture combining 60 forward primers for TCR Vbeta segments and 13 reverse primers for TCR Jbeta segments was used. This immuneACCESS table, as held by TCRdb, lists in-frame sequences with V and J called but not all clones. Of the missing ones, under half trace to an unresolved V gene in checked studies; the others have no known cause. Within this sample are more than 95,000 clones, with roughly 80% of them counted one time only. Of the sample, around 6.9% is held by the ten largest clones. Sequenced material: PBMCs. The receptors were gathered from a man aged 25-40 years in good health and CMV-seropositive.

This clone is medium-sized within its sample. The chain joins TRBV15 to TRBJ2-2; D uncertain. The germline V gene has CDR1 LNHNV and CDR2 YYDKDF (reference sequence). Trimming cost V 4 bases and J 8 bases, with 5 bases left between them. The CDR3 loop spans 11 amino acids. Here the CDR3 reads CATSNEGELFF. DNA for the CDR3: TGTGCCACCAGCAACGAGGGGGAGCTGTTTTTT.

A single count supports this clone. V gene TRBV7-6 combines with J gene TRBJ2-7; 8 nucleotides align to TRBD1. V lost 1 base, J lost 0 bases, and 5 bases stayed unmatched. Germline CDR1 and CDR2: SGHVS and FNYEAQ. The CDR3 is 16 residues long. The CDR3 bases are TGTGCCAGCAGCTTAGAAGGCGGGACAGGCTCCTACGAGCAGTACTTC. It encodes CASSLEGGTGSYEQYF.

V usage is TRBV11-2 and J usage is TRBJ2-7; the match to TRBD2 covers 10 bases. The CDR3 consists of 16 residues. CDR1 and CDR2 (germline): SGHAT, FQNNGV. V trimming: 4 bases; J trimming: 5 bases; junction bases outside the gene matches: 11. The CDR3 DNA is TGTGCCAGCAGCTCTCACTCTAGCGGGGGATCGAACGAGCAGTACTTC. Amino acid sequence: CASSSHSSGGSNEQYF.

This chain links TRBV2 with TRBJ2-7; possible D gene TRBD2, 6 bases. Germline V CDR1 and CDR2: SNHLY, FYNNEI. The V end lost 4 bases, the J end lost 3 bases, and 7 bases lay between the germline ends. This CDR3 comprises 12 residues. The CDR3 loop is CASSGLDYEQYF. The CDR3 coding sequence is TGTGCCAGCAGTGGACTAGACTACGAGCAGTACTTC.

The V and J genes are TRBV7-9 and TRBJ2-3; 10 positions match TRBD2. V trimming: 1 base; J trimming: 3 bases; junction bases outside the gene matches: 7. The germline V gene encodes CDR1 SEHNR and CDR2 FQNEAQ (reference sequence). CDR3 length equals 17 residues. The CDR3 region has the DNA TGTGCCAGCAGCTTAGGAGCGGGGGGGTGGAGGACAGATACGCAGTATTTT. This codes for CASSLGAGGWRTDTQYF.

This chain uses TRBV6-1 with TRBJ2-3; 10 bases align to TRBD2. The V gene end was trimmed by 2 bases and the J gene end by 0 bases; junction bases not matched to a gene: 8. CDR1 and CDR2 (germline): MNHNS, SASEGT. CDR3 length: 18 amino acids. The DNA of the CDR3 is TGTGCCAGCAGTGAATGGGCTAGCGGGGGAGTTAGCACAGATACGCAGTATTTT. The encoded protein is CASSEWASGGVSTDTQYF.

This clone was seen just once. Here the CDR3 DNA reads TGTGCCAGCAGTTACGCGCGACAGGGAGAAAAACTGTTTTTT. Translation: CASSYARQGEKLFF. V gene TRBV6-6 combines with J gene TRBJ1-4; TRBD1 agrees at 7 bases. Per germline, CDR1 MNHNY and CDR2 SVGAGI (reference sequence). The J segment lost 8 bases and the V segment lost 2 bases, leaving 5 bases of the junction unmatched. The CDR3 extends over 14 amino acids.

The chain carries TRBV28 and TRBJ1-5; D is perhaps TRBD1 (6 bases). The CDR3 runs to 13 residues. V was shortened by 6 bases and J by 5 bases, with 11 bases between the two germline ends. The germline V gene encodes CDR1 MDHEN and CDR2 SYDVKM. Here the CDR3 DNA reads TGTGCCAGCAGAAAACAGGGATATCAGCCCCAGCATTTT. This sequence encodes CASRKQGYQPQHF.

The V call is TRBV9, the J call TRBJ2-3; 8 bases line up with TRBD2. The junction had 10 bases not matched to a gene; V was cut back by 4 bases and J by 3 bases. The CDR3 sequence is 16 residues long. CDR1 and CDR2 from the germline V gene are SGDLS and YYNGEE. CDR3 nucleotide sequence: TGTGCCAGCAGCTTCAGTAGGCGGGGGGTGACAGATACGCAGTATTTT. The encoded protein is CASSFSRRGVTDTQYF.

This clone was observed once. The CDR3 DNA follows: TGCGCCAGCAGCCAGCTGCTAGCGGGGGGTTCCTACGAGCAGTACTTC. This sequence encodes CASSQLLAGGSYEQYF. The genes are TRBV4-1 and TRBJ2-7; TRBD2 matches 11 bases. V was pared by 3 bases and J by 1 base, with 5 bases of the junction left unmatched. In germline, CDR1 is MGHRA, CDR2 YSYEKL. This CDR3 comprises 16 residues.

This chain's CDR3 is CASSSDFSGSPLHF. The CDR3 DNA sequence: TGCGCCAGCAGCTCAGACTTTAGCGGTTCACCCCTCCACTTT. V and J are TRBV5-1 and TRBJ1-6; no reliable D call. CDR1 and CDR2 (germline): SGHRS, YFSETQ. This CDR3 comprises 14 residues. Trimming shortened V by 3 bases and J by 9 bases, and 13 bases separated the two germline ends.

The chain couples TRBV2 to TRBJ2-6; D not certain. Trimming removed 6 bases at V and 2 bases at J, with 5 bases between. CDR1 and CDR2 (germline): SNHLY, FYNNEI. This CDR3 contains 13 residues. In DNA form, the CDR3 reads TGTGCCAGCAGGGCAGCTGGGGCCAACGTCCTGACTTTC. Residues: CASRAAGANVLTF.

The chain has TRBV5-1 and TRBJ1-4; 7 nucleotides align to TRBD1. The germline V gene has CDR1 SGHRS and CDR2 YFSETQ. This CDR3 contains 18 residues. V dropped 1 base and J dropped 3; count of bases not matched to a gene: 12. The CDR3 protein is CASSLLSNSDRSNEKLFF. The CDR3 DNA reads TGCGCCAGCAGCTTGCTCTCAAACTCGGACAGGTCTAATGAAAAACTGTTTTTT.

The chain is built from TRBV6-4 and TRBJ1-2; D perhaps matches TRBD1 (5 bases). The V gene lost 6 bases and the J gene lost 5 bases, with 13 bases spanning the gap. Germline values: CDR1 MRHNA, CDR2 SNTAGT. CDR3 size: 13 residues. The CDR3 region has the DNA TGTGCCAGCAGGAGCCAGGGAGGGTATGGCTACACCTTC. It is translated as CASRSQGGYGYTF.

This chain connects TRBV7-2 to TRBJ1-2; no clear D gene. V was pared by 7 bases and J by 3 bases, with 15 bases between. In germline, CDR1 is SGHTA, CDR2 FQGNSA. The CDR3 length is 14 residues. The CDR3 spells CASTPGFSDYGYTF. The CDR3 coding sequence is TGTGCCAGCACCCCAGGTTTTTCGGACTATGGCTACACCTTC.

The chain employs TRBV11-2 and TRBJ1-2; no clear D gene. V lost 1 base and J lost 1, with 7 bases in between. This CDR3 comprises 14 residues. Germline V gene sequence: CDR1 SGHAT, CDR2 FQNNGV. For the CDR3, the DNA is TGTGCCAGCAGCTTAGCTGAGGTTAACTATGGCTACACCTTC. Encoded protein: CASSLAEVNYGYTF.

The CDR3 sequence: CASSPTPPGGLGTDTQYF. The CDR3 DNA reads as TGCGCCAGCAGCCCAACGCCCCCAGGGGGCCTTGGCACAGATACGCAGTATTTT. The J gene is TRBJ2-3, the V gene TRBV5-1; 8 nucleotides agree with TRBD1. V trimming: 4 bases; J trimming: 1 base; junction bases outside the gene matches: 14. The CDR3 is 18 amino acids. Per germline, CDR1 SGHRS and CDR2 YFSETQ.

This chain connects TRBV10-2 to TRBJ2-5; TRBD1 is a possible D gene (6 bases). The CDR3 has 13 amino acids. V was clipped by 7 bases and J by 5 bases, with 14 bases between them. The germline V gene has CDR1 WSHSY and CDR2 SAAADI. The CDR3 loop reads CASNPTGEETQYF. The CDR3 DNA is TGCGCCAGCAACCCGACAGGAGAGGAGACCCAGTACTTC.

The sample holds one count of this clone. The chain carries TRBV19 and TRBJ2-2, with TRBD2 identical over 9 bases. CDR3 length equals 16 residues. Per germline, CDR1 LNHDA and CDR2 SQIVND (reference sequence). J gave up 3 bases and V 3 bases, and 5 bases lay outside the gene matches. Here the CDR3 DNA reads TGTGCCAGTAGTATTGATAGCGGGGGATACACCGGGGAGCTGTTTTTT. It translates to CASSIDSGGYTGELFF.

The chain employs TRBV30 and TRBJ1-5, with D unclear. Germline CDR1 GTSNPN, CDR2 SVGIG (reference sequence). The length of the CDR3 is 12 residues. The germline V and J ends were trimmed by 2 bases and 7 bases, with 9 bases remaining between them. The CDR3 bases are TGTGCCTGGAGTTCGTACGGGCAGCCCCAGCATTTT. Protein sequence: CAWSSYGQPQHF.

With respect to this clone: The same CDR3 arises from other DNA sequences in this sample as well. The genes are TRBV6-5 and TRBJ1-5; 7 nucleotides agree with TRBD1. From germline, CDR1 is MNHEY and CDR2 SVGAGI. This CDR3 has 14 amino acids. With 0 bases clipped from V and 6 bases from J, the junction kept 2 bases outside the gene matches. Here the CDR3 reads CASSYSGGGQPQHF. CDR3 in DNA: TGTGCCAGCAGTTACTCAGGGGGCGGTCAGCCCCAGCATTTT.

This chain uses TRBV7-9 with TRBJ2-2; 10 positions match TRBD1. V was pared by 6 bases and J by 5 bases, with 6 bases of the junction left unmatched. This CDR3 spans 15 amino acids. Germline-derived CDR1 and CDR2 are SEHNR and FQNEAQ (reference sequence). Here the CDR3 DNA reads TGTGCCAGCAGGCCGGGACAGGGGAGGACCGGGGAGCTGTTTTTT. It codes for CASRPGQGRTGELFF.

There are a few counts of this clone. The genes are TRBV19 and TRBJ2-5; unclear D gene. The V end was cut by 7 bases, the J end by 1 base, with 10 bases between. The CDR3 totals 13 residues. CDR1 and CDR2 (germline): LNHDA, SQIVND (reference sequence). DNA for the CDR3: TGTGCCAGTAACCCGGGTTCCCAAGAGACCCAGTACTTC. Amino acid sequence: CASNPGSQETQYF.